These 15 T cell receptor beta chains were all obtained from the same sample, sequenced in a study of blood T cells in healthy people across ages. Together with a sample-barcoded 5' primer, a J-beta primer mix was included in a second PCR lasting about 7 to 11 cycles. Using its own MiXCR run on the 5' RACE reads, TCRdb lists one record per CDR3 protein. This repertoire shows 1.4 million or so distinct CDR3 sequences, roughly 43% found once; its top ten account for about 4.1%. Sequenced material: blood. The receptors come from a woman aged 18 to 35 in good health.

In this sample, this clonotype turned up once. V and J are TRBV29-1 and TRBJ2-1; no clear D. Germline V gives CDR1 SQVTM, CDR2 ANQGSEA. The V gene lost 5 bases and the J gene lost 9 bases, with 11 bases spanning the gap. The CDR3 spans 11 residues. DNA of the CDR3: TGCAGCGTTAGACCCCTAGGTGAGCAGTTCTTC. It yields the protein CSVRPLGEQFF.

This clonotype turned up a few times. Given a much more abundant clone one base away, this may be a read error. The rearrangement uses TRBV6-5 and TRBJ2-3; D unresolved. This CDR3 is built from 14 residues. Trimming shortened V by 6 bases and J by 1 base, and 11 bases separated the two germline ends. Germline V gene sequence: CDR1 MNHEY, CDR2 SVGAGI. The CDR3 DNA reads as TGTGCCAGCAGGTTAACCCACGGCACAGATACGCAGTATTTT. Translated, it gives CASRLTHGTDTQYF.

The CDR3 DNA follows: TGCAGTGCTAGAGATCGGCGGGGGCCGAACACCGGGGAGCTGTTTTTT. Translated, it gives CSARDRRGPNTGELFF. The genes are TRBV20-1 and TRBJ2-2, with TRBD2 as a possible D gene (7 bases). Trimming left V 0 bases short and J 0 bases short, with 11 bases between. Germline loops: CDR1 DFQATT, CDR2 SNEGSKA (reference sequence). The CDR3 consists of 16 residues.

The chain recombines TRBV7-9 with TRBJ1-4, with 7 bases matching TRBD1. V trimming: 5 bases; J trimming: 4 bases; junction bases outside the gene matches: 10. Germline values: CDR1 SEHNR, CDR2 FQNEAQ (reference sequence). CDR3 length: 16 residues. CDR3 in amino acids: CASSLLEGANNEKLFF. CDR3 sequence (DNA): TGTGCCAGCAGCCTCCTGGAGGGGGCTAATAATGAAAAACTGTTTTTT.

The CDR3 here is CASSISAPYEQYF. The CDR3 bases are TGTGCCAGCAGTATCAGCGCCCCTTACGAGCAGTACTTC. This chain uses TRBV27 with TRBJ2-7; D remains unclear. V lost 5 bases to trimming and J lost 4 bases, with 12 bases between them. In germline, CDR1 is MNHEY, CDR2 SMNVEV (reference sequence). The CDR3 sequence is 13 residues long.

The table lists this clonotype with a few counts. This chain uses TRBV20-1 with TRBJ1-2; 10 nucleotides agree with TRBD1. CDR3 length: 14 amino acids. In germline, CDR1 is DFQATT, CDR2 SNEGSKA (reference sequence). V gave up 6 bases and J gave up 0 bases; unmatched junction bases: 4. The CDR3 protein is CSATGTGANYGYTF. The CDR3, as DNA: TGCAGTGCCACAGGGACAGGGGCTAACTATGGCTACACCTTC.

The chain carries TRBV28 and TRBJ2-1, with TRBD1 as a possible D gene (5 bases). There are 15 residues in the CDR3. CDR1 and CDR2 from the germline V gene are MDHEN and SYDVKM. V dropped 5 bases and J dropped 5 bases, with 16 bases sitting between them. The CDR3 DNA sequence: TGTGCCAGCAGTCCTCTTTGGGGCCTTGACAATGAGCAGTTCTTC. This encodes CASSPLWGLDNEQFF.

This clonotype was counted between two and nine times. The chain is built from TRBV7-4 and TRBJ2-2; tentative D call: TRBD2 (6 bases). The CDR3 runs 18 residues. CDR1 and CDR2 (germline): SGHVT, SQSDAQ. Trimming pared 5 bases from V and 1 base from J, leaving 20 bases between. The CDR3 sequence is CASSDGFSGGENTGELFF. The DNA for the CDR3 is TGTGCCAGCAGCGATGGCTTTAGCGGTGGAGAGAACACCGGGGAGCTGTTTTTT.

The chain carries TRBV20-1 and TRBJ2-7; TRBD1 matches at 9 bases. Germline CDR1 reads DFQATT; CDR2 reads SNEGSKA (reference sequence). With V trimmed by 2 bases and J by 7 bases, 15 bases remained unmatched. The CDR3 is 16 residues long. CDR3 nucleotide sequence: TGCAGTGCTAGAATAACAGGGGGCAGGTCCTACAATGAGCAGTACTTC. Its translation: CSARITGGRSYNEQYF.

The rearrangement links TRBV4-3 to TRBJ2-1, with D uncertain. The assigned J gene may be wrong: the sequence end matches TRBJ2-7 better. CDR3 length equals 14 residues. CDR1 is LGHNA and CDR2 is YSLEER in the germline V gene. The CDR3: CASSHHGPYNEQYF. CDR3 sequence (DNA): TGCGCCAGCAGCCACCATGGACCCTACAATGAGCAGTACTTC.

The rearrangement links TRBV7-2 to TRBJ2-1; D might be TRBD2 (5 bases). CDR1 and CDR2 from the germline V gene are SGHTA and FQGNSA. The CDR3 loop spans 13 amino acids. Trimming stripped 6 bases from V and 7 bases from J, with 13 bases between. The CDR3 loop reads CASRHPSGNEQFF. The DNA of the CDR3 is TGTGCCAGCAGACACCCATCGGGGAATGAGCAGTTCTTC.

This clonotype has only one observation. V gene TRBV6-2 or TRBV6-3 combines with J gene TRBJ1-5; D gene ambiguous. CDR1 MNHEY and CDR2 SVGEGT come from the germline V gene. The germline V and J ends were trimmed by 7 bases and 0 bases, with 16 bases remaining between them. This CDR3 region has 16 residues. CDR3 sequence: CASTLLGWDSNQPQHF. In DNA, the CDR3 is TGTGCCAGCACCCTCCTCGGGTGGGATAGCAATCAGCCCCAGCATTTT.

Worth noting for this clonotype: At one end the junction does not follow the germline gene, possibly because of a read error. V gene TRBV30 combines with J gene TRBJ1-4; no clear D gene. The CDR3 has 14 amino acids. In germline, CDR1 is GTSNPN, CDR2 SVGIG (reference sequence). CDR3 region: CAWSSKSTNEKLFF. CDR3 sequence (DNA): TGCGCCTGGAGTTCGAAATCAACTAATGAAAAACTGTTTTTT.

This clonotype occurred a few times. The chain combines TRBV4-3 with TRBJ1-1, with D tentatively TRBD1 (5 bases). This CDR3 has 16 residues. Deletions cut 0 bases from V and 1 base from J, with 12 bases between. CDR1 is LGHNA, CDR2 YSLEER, per germline. Here the CDR3 DNA reads TGCGCCAGCAGCCAAGAGCCGGGGCGAGGGAACACTGAAGCTTTCTTT. It encodes CASSQEPGRGNTEAFF.

This clonotype came up a few times. This chain links TRBV4-1 with TRBJ2-7; D gene unclear. Germline V lookup: CDR1 MGHRA, CDR2 YSYEKL. V lost 2 bases, J lost 2 bases, and 13 bases lay in between. The CDR3 has 15 amino acids. Written as DNA, the CDR3 is TGCGCCAGCAGCCAAATAATGTCGGGTGCCTACGAGCAGTACTTC. Its translation: CASSQIMSGAYEQYF.